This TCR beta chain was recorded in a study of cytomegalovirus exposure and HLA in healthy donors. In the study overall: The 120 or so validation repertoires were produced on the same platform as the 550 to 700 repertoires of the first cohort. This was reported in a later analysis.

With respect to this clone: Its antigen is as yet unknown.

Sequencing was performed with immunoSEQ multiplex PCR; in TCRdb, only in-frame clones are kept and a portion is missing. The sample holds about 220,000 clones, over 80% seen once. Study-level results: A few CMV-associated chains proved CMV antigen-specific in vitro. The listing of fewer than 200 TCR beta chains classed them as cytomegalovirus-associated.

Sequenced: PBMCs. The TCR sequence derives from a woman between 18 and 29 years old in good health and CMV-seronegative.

The CDR3, as DNA: TGTGCCAGCAGTCTAGCGGGCGGGTCGAATGAGCAGTTCTTC. It encodes CASSLAGGSNEQFF. J is TRBJ2-1 and V is TRBV7-3, with TRBD2 matching 8 bases. V lost 6 bases, J lost 7 bases, and 8 bases stayed unmatched. This CDR3 has 14 amino acids. From germline, CDR1 is SGHTA and CDR2 FQGTGA.